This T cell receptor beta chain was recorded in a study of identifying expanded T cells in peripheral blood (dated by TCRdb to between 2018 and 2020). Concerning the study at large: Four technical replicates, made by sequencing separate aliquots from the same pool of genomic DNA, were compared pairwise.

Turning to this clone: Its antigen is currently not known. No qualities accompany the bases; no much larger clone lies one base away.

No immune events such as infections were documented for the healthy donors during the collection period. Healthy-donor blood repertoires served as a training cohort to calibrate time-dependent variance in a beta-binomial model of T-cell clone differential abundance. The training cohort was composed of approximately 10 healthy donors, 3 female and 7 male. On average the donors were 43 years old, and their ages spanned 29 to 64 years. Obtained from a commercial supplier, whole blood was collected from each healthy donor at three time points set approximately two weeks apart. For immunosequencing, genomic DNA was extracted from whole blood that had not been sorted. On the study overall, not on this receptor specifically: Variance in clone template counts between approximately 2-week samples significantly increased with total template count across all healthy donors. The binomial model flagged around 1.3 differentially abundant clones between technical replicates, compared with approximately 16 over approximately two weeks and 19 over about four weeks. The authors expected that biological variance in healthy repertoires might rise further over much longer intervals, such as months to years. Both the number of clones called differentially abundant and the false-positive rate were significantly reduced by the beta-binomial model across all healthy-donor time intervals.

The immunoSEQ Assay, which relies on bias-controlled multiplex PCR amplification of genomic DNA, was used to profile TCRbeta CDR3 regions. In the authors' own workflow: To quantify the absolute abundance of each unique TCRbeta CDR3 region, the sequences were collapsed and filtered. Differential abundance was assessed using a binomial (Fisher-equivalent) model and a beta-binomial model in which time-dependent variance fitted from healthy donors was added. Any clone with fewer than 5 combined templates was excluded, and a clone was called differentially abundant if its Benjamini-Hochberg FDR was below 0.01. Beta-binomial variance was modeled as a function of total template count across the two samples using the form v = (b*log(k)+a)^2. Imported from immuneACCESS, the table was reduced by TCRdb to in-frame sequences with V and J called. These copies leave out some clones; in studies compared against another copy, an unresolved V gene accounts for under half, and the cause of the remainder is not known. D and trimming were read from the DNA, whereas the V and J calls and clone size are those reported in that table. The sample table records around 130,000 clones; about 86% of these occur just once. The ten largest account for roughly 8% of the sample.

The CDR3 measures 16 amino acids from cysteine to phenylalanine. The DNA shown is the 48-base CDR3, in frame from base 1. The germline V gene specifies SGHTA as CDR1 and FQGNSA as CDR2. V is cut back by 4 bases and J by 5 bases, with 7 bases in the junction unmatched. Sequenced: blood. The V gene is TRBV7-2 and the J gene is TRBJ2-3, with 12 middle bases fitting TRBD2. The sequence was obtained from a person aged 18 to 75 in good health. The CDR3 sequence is CASSSSSGGAEDTQYF. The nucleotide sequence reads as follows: TGTGCCAGCAGCTCCTCTAGCGGGGGGGCCGAAGATACGCAGTATTTT.